The rows below give T cell receptor beta chains drawn from one sample of a study of immune evolution from preneoplasia to lung adenocarcinoma. TCRdb's copy holds only in-frame clones and misses some; the assay was immunoSEQ multiplex PCR. The sample contains several thousand clones, roughly 82% of which appear only once. What was sequenced was FFPE lung adenocarcinoma in situ tissue. All receptors come from a donor at least 70 years old with lung adenocarcinoma. Each CDR3 is given with its conserved first and last residue. Fields, in order: D gene, V gene, clone size, J gene, CDR3 protein, CDR3 DNA. A D gene is named only where the DNA matches it firmly. Some rows mark clone size as missing; the rest say once, few, many or name a class of expanded clone.

d_call: NA; v_call: TRBV5-1; clone_size: NA; j_call: TRBJ2-1; cdr3_aa: CASSLDDNNEQFF; cdr3_nt: TGCGCCAGCAGCCTGGACGATAACAATGAGCAGTTCTTC
d_call: NA; v_call: TRBV20-1; clone_size: NA; j_call: TRBJ2-5; cdr3_aa: CSAIIQETQYF; cdr3_nt: TGCAGTGCTATTATCCAAGAGACCCAGTACTTC
d_call: TRBD2; v_call: TRBV7-3; clone_size: NA; j_call: TRBJ2-1; cdr3_aa: CASSFLAGAYNEQFF; cdr3_nt: TGTGCCAGCAGCTTCCTAGCGGGAGCCTACAATGAGCAGTTCTTC
d_call: TRBD1; v_call: TRBV11-2; clone_size: NA; j_call: TRBJ2-3; cdr3_aa: CASSLGGQRQSTDTQYF; cdr3_nt: TGTGCCAGCAGCTTAGGGGGACAGCGCCAAAGCACAGATACGCAGTATTTT
d_call: NA; v_call: TRBV27; clone_size: NA; j_call: TRBJ1-4; cdr3_aa: CASSLQGTANEKLFF; cdr3_nt: TGTGCCAGCAGTTTACAGGGTACGGCTAATGAAAAACTGTTTTTT
d_call: TRBD1; v_call: TRBV5-1; clone_size: NA; j_call: TRBJ2-5; cdr3_aa: CASRDGTGGNQETQYF; cdr3_nt: TGCGCCAGCAGGGATGGGACAGGGGGGAACCAAGAGACCCAGTACTTC
d_call: NA; v_call: TRBV6-5; clone_size: NA; j_call: TRBJ2-3; cdr3_aa: CASSTRTVTDTQYF; cdr3_nt: TGTGCCAGCAGTACCAGGACGGTGACAGATACGCAGTATTTT
d_call: TRBD2; v_call: TRBV5-1; clone_size: NA; j_call: TRBJ2-7; cdr3_aa: CASSTPGLAGLEQYF; cdr3_nt: TGCGCCAGCAGCACCCCGGGACTAGCGGGATTAGAGCAGTACTTC
d_call: NA; v_call: TRBV5-1; clone_size: NA; j_call: TRBJ2-7; cdr3_aa: CASRFGHQLSYEQYF; cdr3_nt: TGCGCCAGCAGATTCGGACACCAGCTGTCCTACGAGCAGTACTTC
d_call: TRBD2; v_call: TRBV5-6; clone_size: NA; j_call: TRBJ2-7; cdr3_aa: CASSSRGTSGTYEQYF; cdr3_nt: TGTGCCAGCAGCTCTAGGGGGACTAGCGGGACCTACGAGCAGTACTTC
d_call: NA; v_call: TRBV6-1; clone_size: NA; j_call: TRBJ2-3; cdr3_aa: CASSPAGATDTQYF; cdr3_nt: TGTGCCAGCAGTCCTGCTGGGGCCACAGATACGCAGTATTTT
d_call: TRBD1; v_call: TRBV4-2; clone_size: NA; j_call: TRBJ2-7; cdr3_aa: CASSPLMGVWDRAYEQYF; cdr3_nt: TGTGCCAGCAGCCCCCTGATGGGCGTTTGGGACAGGGCCTACGAGCAGTACTTC
d_call: NA; v_call: TRBV18; clone_size: NA; j_call: TRBJ2-6; cdr3_aa: CASSPRAASGANVLTF; cdr3_nt: TGTGCCAGCTCACCCCGCGCGGCCTCGGGGGCCAACGTCCTGACTTTC
d_call: NA; v_call: TRBV7-2; clone_size: NA; j_call: TRBJ2-1; cdr3_aa: CASSLGALSYNEQFF; cdr3_nt: TGTGCCAGCAGCTTAGGCGCCTTATCCTACAATGAGCAGTTCTTC
d_call: TRBD2; v_call: TRBV5-1; clone_size: NA; j_call: TRBJ2-2; cdr3_aa: CASSLALAAHTGELFF; cdr3_nt: TGCGCCAGCAGCTTGGCACTAGCGGCCCACACCGGGGAGCTGTTTTTT
d_call: NA; v_call: TRBV9; clone_size: NA; j_call: TRBJ2-3; cdr3_aa: CASSWGSGTDTQYF; cdr3_nt: TGTGCCAGCAGCTGGGGTAGTGGCACAGATACGCAGTATTTT
d_call: TRBD1; v_call: TRBV5-1; clone_size: NA; j_call: TRBJ2-6; cdr3_aa: CASSDSGQGSAGANVLTF; cdr3_nt: TGCGCCAGCAGCGATTCAGGACAGGGCTCTGCTGGGGCCAACGTCCTGACTTTC
d_call: NA; v_call: TRBV11-3; clone_size: NA; j_call: TRBJ2-7; cdr3_aa: CASSPRASYEQYF; cdr3_nt: TGTGCCAGCAGCCCTCGGGCCTCCTACGAGCAGTACTTC
d_call: TRBD1; v_call: TRBV30; clone_size: NA; j_call: TRBJ2-3; cdr3_aa: CAWSVGAGGTTDTQYF; cdr3_nt: TGTGCCTGGAGTGTAGGGGCAGGGGGAACCACAGATACGCAGTATTTT
d_call: TRBD1; v_call: TRBV30; clone_size: NA; j_call: TRBJ1-4; cdr3_aa: CAWSRQGANEKLFF; cdr3_nt: TGTGCCTGGAGTCGACAGGGGGCGAATGAAAAACTGTTTTTT
d_call: NA; v_call: TRBV30; clone_size: few; j_call: TRBJ1-2; cdr3_aa: CAVQGGQNYGYTF; cdr3_nt: TGTGCCGTTCAGGGCGGGCAAAACTATGGCTACACCTTC
d_call: NA; v_call: TRBV7-6; clone_size: NA; j_call: TRBJ2-1; cdr3_aa: CASSLEGSGAMNEQFF; cdr3_nt: TGTGCCAGCAGCTTAGAAGGGTCAGGGGCTATGAATGAGCAGTTCTTC
d_call: TRBD1; v_call: TRBV13; clone_size: few; j_call: TRBJ2-7; cdr3_aa: CASSYGQGASYEQYF; cdr3_nt: TGTGCCAGCAGCTACGGACAGGGGGCGTCCTACGAGCAGTACTTC
d_call: TRBD1; v_call: TRBV7-7; clone_size: NA; j_call: TRBJ2-1; cdr3_aa: CASSQSRDRTQFF; cdr3_nt: TGTGCCAGCAGCCAGTCCCGGGACAGAACCCAGTTCTTC
d_call: NA; v_call: TRBV9; clone_size: NA; j_call: TRBJ1-1; cdr3_aa: CASSGRGVRTEAFF; cdr3_nt: TGTGCCAGCAGCGGCCGAGGGGTGAGGACTGAAGCTTTCTTT
d_call: NA; v_call: TRBV11-1; clone_size: NA; j_call: TRBJ2-7; cdr3_aa: CASSPGPYEQYF; cdr3_nt: TGTGCCAGCAGCCCCGGCCCCTACGAGCAGTACTTC
d_call: NA; v_call: TRBV5-1; clone_size: NA; j_call: TRBJ1-2; cdr3_aa: CASSLDRQVGSYGYTF; cdr3_nt: TGCGCCAGCAGCTTGGACAGACAGGTGGGAAGCTATGGCTACACCTTC
d_call: TRBD2; v_call: TRBV2; clone_size: few; j_call: TRBJ2-3; cdr3_aa: CASIGLAATDTQYF; cdr3_nt: TGTGCCAGCATAGGACTAGCTGCGACAGATACGCAGTATTTT
d_call: TRBD2; v_call: TRBV27; clone_size: once; j_call: TRBJ2-3; cdr3_aa: CASSPRAGGSTDTQYF; cdr3_nt: TGTGCCAGCAGTCCCCGAGCGGGAGGAAGCACAGATACGCAGTATTTT
d_call: NA; v_call: TRBV5-1; clone_size: NA; j_call: TRBJ2-2; cdr3_aa: CASSLAVGGSGELFF; cdr3_nt: TGCGCCAGCAGCTTGGCCGTCGGTGGGTCCGGGGAGCTGTTTTTT
d_call: NA; v_call: TRBV7-9; clone_size: NA; j_call: TRBJ1-2; cdr3_aa: CASSSIEWGYTF; cdr3_nt: TGTGCCAGCAGCTCCATCGAATGGGGCTACACCTTC
d_call: NA; v_call: TRBV12-5; clone_size: NA; j_call: TRBJ1-2; cdr3_aa: CASGPQTYGYTF; cdr3_nt: TGTGCTAGTGGTCCCCAAACCTATGGCTACACCTTC
d_call: NA; v_call: TRBV7-2; clone_size: NA; j_call: TRBJ1-1; cdr3_aa: CASSLWGGASTEAFF; cdr3_nt: TGTGCCAGCAGCCTCTGGGGAGGGGCCAGCACTGAAGCTTTCTTT
d_call: TRBD1; v_call: TRBV4-2; clone_size: NA; j_call: TRBJ2-7; cdr3_aa: CASSHLSRGNEQYF; cdr3_nt: TGTGCCAGCAGCCACTTGAGCAGGGGGAACGAGCAGTACTTC
d_call: NA; v_call: TRBV7-9; clone_size: NA; j_call: TRBJ2-6; cdr3_aa: CASSLLQGSGANVLTF; cdr3_nt: TGTGCCAGCAGCCTTCTTCAGGGCTCCGGGGCCAACGTCCTGACTTTC
d_call: NA; v_call: TRBV18; clone_size: NA; j_call: TRBJ1-5; cdr3_aa: CASSPGSSNQPQHF; cdr3_nt: TGTGCCAGCTCACCCGGGTCGAGCAATCAGCCCCAGCATTTT
d_call: TRBD2; v_call: TRBV10-3; clone_size: NA; j_call: TRBJ2-1; cdr3_aa: CAISGLAGGFNEQFF; cdr3_nt: TGTGCCATCAGCGGACTAGCGGGAGGGTTCAATGAGCAGTTCTTC